These 19 T cell receptor beta chains came from one sample sequenced in a study of beta chain features in type 1 diabetes. Their cognate antigens are unknown. TCRB transcripts that were expressed got sequenced, as all of the isolated RNA had been reverse transcribed. TCRdb's copy holds only in-frame clones and misses some; the assay was immunoSEQ multiplex PCR. The table lists 140,000 to 150,000 clones, about 12% of them singletons, with about 1.3% in the top ten. Points from the study as a whole: Significant though moderate, a shortening of TCRB CDR3s appeared in all four CD4+ subsets of Type 1 diabetes patients.

The sequencing sample was made of central memory CD4+ T cells from blood. The origin of the receptors is a man aged 18 to 30 with type 1 diabetes.

Comments on this clone: Mismatch with germline at one junction end may stem from a read error. The chain is built from TRBV7-7 and TRBJ1-4; D is ambiguous. Germline lookup yields CDR1 SSHAT and CDR2 FNYEAQ (reference sequence). The CDR3 runs to 13 residues. CDR3 bases: TGTGCTAGCAGCTTAGTTGCGGGGGAAAAACTGTTTTTT. Translation gives CASSLVAGEKLFF. The full variable domain, with the rest looked up from reference TRBV7-7 and TRBJ1-4, is GAGVSQSPRYKVTKRGQDVTLRCDPISSHATLYWYQQALGQGPEFLTYFNYEAQPDKSGLPSDRFSAERPEGSISTLTIQRTEQRDSAMYRCASSLVAGEKLFFGSGTQLSVL.

This clone was counted only a few times. The chain recombines TRBV6-5 with TRBJ1-2; D possibly corresponds to TRBD1 (6 bases). CDR3 length: 14 amino acids. Germline CDR1 reads MNHEY; CDR2 reads SVGAGI. V was clipped by 4 bases and J by 8 bases, with 17 bases between them. DNA for the CDR3: TGTGCCAGCAGTTCCCACAGGGCGCTGGGCGGCTACACCTTC. It yields the protein CASSSHRALGGYTF.

This clone was counted a few times. This rearrangement joins TRBV25-1 to TRBJ2-3; D call uncertain. CDR3 size: 14 residues. Looked up from germline, CDR1 is MGHDK and CDR2 is SYGVNS. Deletions cut 1 base from V and 2 bases from J, with 7 bases between. In DNA, the CDR3 is TGTGCCAGCAGTGAATTCAGCTCCACAGATACGCAGTATTTT. This translates into CASSEFSSTDTQYF.

This clone was detected only a few times. The chain carries TRBV28 and TRBJ2-1; TRBD2 matches 12 bases. J lost 3 bases, V lost 2 bases, and 5 bases had no gene match. Germline assignment: CDR1 MDHEN and CDR2 SYDVKM. The CDR3 length is 17 residues. Here the CDR3 DNA reads TGTGCCAGCAGTTTAGATACTAGCGGGGGGTTCTACAATGAGCAGTTCTTC. Protein sequence: CASSLDTSGGFYNEQFF.

Many counts were recorded for this clone. This CDR3 is CASSSRTSSKNIQYF. The CDR3 DNA sequence: TGTGCCAGCAGCTCCAGGACTAGCTCGAAAAACATTCAGTACTTC. The V call is TRBV5-6, the J call TRBJ2-4, with TRBD2 identical over 8 bases. The ends lost 3 bases at V and 4 bases at J; junction bases unmatched: 6. The CDR3 has 15 residues. Germline V gene lookup returns CDR1 SGHDT and CDR2 YYEEEE. Filled out from reference TRBV5-6 and TRBJ2-4, the complete variable domain reads DAGVTQSPTHLIKTRGQQVTLRCSPKSGHDTVSWYQQALGQGPQFIFQYYEEEERQRGNFPDRFSGHQFPNYSSELNVNALLLGDSALYLCASSSRTSSKNIQYFGAGTRLSVL.

In its sample, this clone was seen a few times. V gene TRBV19 combines with J gene TRBJ2-7, with 11 nucleotides matching TRBD1. Trimming removed 6 bases from V and 4 bases from J; junction bases left unmatched: 17. The CDR3 runs to 18 residues. Germline CDR1 is LNHDA and CDR2 is SQIVND (reference sequence). The CDR3 protein is CASSERGIGTGGSYEQYF. CDR3 nucleotides: TGTGCCAGTAGCGAAAGAGGGATCGGGACAGGGGGATCGTACGAGCAGTACTTC.

This clone was seen many times. The chain uses TRBV4-1 and TRBJ2-1, with 7 positions matching TRBD1. V gave up 5 bases and J gave up 5 bases; unmatched junction bases: 6. Germline-derived CDR1 and CDR2 are MGHRA and YSYEKL. This CDR3 has 14 amino acids. CDR3 loop: CASSVRTGNNEQFF. As DNA, the CDR3 is TGCGCCAGCAGCGTCCGGACAGGTAACAATGAGCAGTTCTTC.

This clone was seen a handful of times. The V and J genes are TRBV18 and TRBJ1-1; 7 positions match TRBD1. The CDR3 spans 15 residues. The V gene end was trimmed by 1 base and the J gene end by 0 bases; junction bases not matched to a gene: 2. Germline values: CDR1 KGHSH, CDR2 LQKENI. This chain's CDR3 is CASSPQGQLNTEAFF. The CDR3 DNA reads TGTGCCAGCTCACCACAGGGACAGCTGAACACTGAAGCTTTCTTT.

The chain carries TRBV5-4 and TRBJ1-1; 10 nucleotides agree with TRBD1. With V trimmed by 4 bases and J by 7 bases, 10 bases remained unmatched. This CDR3 spans 15 amino acids. CDR1 is SGHNT and CDR2 is YYREEE in the germline V gene (reference sequence). The CDR3: CASSGDRGDALEAFF. The CDR3 region has the DNA TGTGCCAGCAGCGGGGACAGGGGCGATGCCCTTGAAGCTTTCTTT.

The rearrangement joins TRBV2 to TRBJ2-7, with TRBD1 matching 8 bases. V lost 10 bases, J lost 2 bases, and 4 bases stayed unmatched. The CDR3 contains 12 residues. Germline V CDR1 and CDR2: SNHLY, FYNNEI. In DNA, the CDR3 is TGTGCCACCAGGGGGCTCACCTACGAGCAGTACTTC. Translating gives CATRGLTYEQYF.

This clone was seen only a few times. The V call is TRBV13, the J call TRBJ2-1, with 7 bases identical to TRBD1. J lost 7 bases, V lost 5 bases, and 8 bases had no gene match. Germline loops: CDR1 PRHDT, CDR2 FYEKMQ (reference sequence). This CDR3 is built from 14 residues. CDR3 in DNA: TGTGCCAGCAGCGCTAGACAGGGAAGGAATGAGCAGTTCTTC. Protein product: CASSARQGRNEQFF.

Remarks on this clone: Other DNA sequences in the sample encode the same CDR3. This chain joins TRBV30 and TRBJ1-1, with D maybe TRBD1 (5 bases). Per germline, CDR1 GTSNPN and CDR2 SVGIG (reference sequence). The V and J ends lost 0 bases and 1 base respectively, with 6 bases between them. The CDR3 runs 13 residues. Here the CDR3 DNA reads TGTGCCTGGAGTGTAAGGGGGAACACTGAAGCTTTCTTT. Its translation is CAWSVRGNTEAFF.

The V call is TRBV28, the J call TRBJ2-3; maybe TRBD2 (6 bases). Germline CDR1 is MDHEN and CDR2 is SYDVKM. V was shortened by 4 bases and J by 1 base, with 15 bases between the two germline ends. The CDR3 is 16 residues long. DNA of the CDR3: TGTGCCAGCAGTTCCCCGGGGAGGCCTGGCACAGATACGCAGTATTTT. It translates to CASSSPGRPGTDTQYF.

The V gene is TRBV5-4, the J gene TRBJ2-3; D gene ambiguous. Germline-derived CDR1 and CDR2 are SGHNT and YYREEE (reference sequence). V gave up 0 bases and J gave up 0 bases, with 8 bases separating them. This CDR3 region has 15 residues. Here the CDR3 reads CASSLGQRSTDTQYF. As DNA, the CDR3 is TGTGCCAGCAGCTTGGGGCAGCGAAGCACAGATACGCAGTATTTT.

This chain joins TRBV7-6 and TRBJ1-5, with D possibly matching TRBD1 (5 bases). Trimming took off 7 bases at V and 0 bases at J, with 13 bases between the two ends. This CDR3 spans 15 amino acids. Germline values: CDR1 SGHVS, CDR2 FNYEAQ. CDR3 amino acids: CASTPGPNSNQPQHF. CDR3 in DNA: TGTGCCAGCACCCCGGGGCCTAATAGCAATCAGCCCCAGCATTTT.

The sample holds a few counts of this clone. The chain uses TRBV29-1 and TRBJ2-3; the D call may be TRBD1 or TRBD2 (5 bases each). V was cut by 8 bases and J by 5 bases, with 17 bases left in between. The CDR3 is 13 amino acids. Germline V gives CDR1 SQVTM, CDR2 ANQGSEA. The CDR3 DNA follows: TGCAGCCCTGAGGGGACCGACAGAGATACGCAGTATTTT. Its protein is CSPEGTDRDTQYF.

This chain connects TRBV12-5 to TRBJ2-1; D is unresolved. The CDR3 runs 13 residues. Trimming cost V 1 base and J 8 bases, with 9 bases left between them. Looked up from germline, CDR1 is LGHNT and CDR2 is FRNRAP. CDR3 bases: TGTGCTAGTGGTTTGGGCCACAGAGATGAGCAGTTCTTC. This sequence encodes CASGLGHRDEQFF. The entire variable domain, with the rest obtained from reference TRBV12-5 and TRBJ2-1, is as follows: DARVTQTPRHKVTEMGQEVTMRCQPILGHNTVFWYRQTMMQGLELLAYFRNRAPLDDSGMPKDRFSAEMPDATLATLKIQPSEPRDSAVYFCASGLGHRDEQFFGPGTRLTVL.

This clone appeared a few times. As DNA, the CDR3 is TGCGCCAGCAGCGAGACAGGGGAGTGGGAGACCCAGTACTTC. It yields the protein CASSETGEWETQYF. V is TRBV5-1 and J is TRBJ2-5; 8 nucleotides match TRBD1. The germline gives CDR1 SGHRS, CDR2 YFSETQ. V was clipped by 4 bases and J by 5 bases; unmatched bases: 7. The CDR3 contains 14 residues. The full variable domain, with the rest looked up from reference TRBV5-1 and TRBJ2-5, is KAGVTQTPRYLIKTRGQQVTLSCSPISGHRSVSWYQQTPGQGLQFLFEYFSETQRNKGNFPGRFSGRQFSNSRSEMNVSTLELGDSALYLCASSETGEWETQYFGPGTRLLVL.

With respect to this clone: It may be a read error: a sequence one base away is much more abundant. The limits of the CDR3 on the DNA are not certain, so only TCRdb's listed CDR3 is given. This chain uses TRBV21-1 with TRBJ1-5; the table's D call of TRBD1 was not tested on the DNA. TRBV21-1 is deemed a pseudogene. The CDR3 is made up of 22 amino acids, end residues included. CDR3 sequence reads: CASSKALSEVAQGALSNQPQHF.